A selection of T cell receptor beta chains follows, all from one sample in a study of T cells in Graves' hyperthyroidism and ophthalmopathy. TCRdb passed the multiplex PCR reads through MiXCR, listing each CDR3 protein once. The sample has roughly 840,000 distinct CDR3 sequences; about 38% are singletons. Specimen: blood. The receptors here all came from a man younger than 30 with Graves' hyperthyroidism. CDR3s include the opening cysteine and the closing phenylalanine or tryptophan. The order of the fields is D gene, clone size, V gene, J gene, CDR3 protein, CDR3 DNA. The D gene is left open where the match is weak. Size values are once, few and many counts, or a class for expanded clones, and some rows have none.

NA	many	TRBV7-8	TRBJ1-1	CASSLGPATEAFF	TGTGCCAGCAGCTTAGGGCCTGCCACTGAAGCTTTCTTT
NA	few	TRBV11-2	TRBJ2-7	CASSVPGLSYEQYF	TGTGCCAGCAGCGTCCCAGGGCTCTCCTACGAGCAGTACTTC
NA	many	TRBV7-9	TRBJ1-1	CASSLGNMNTEAFF	TGTGCCAGCAGCTTAGGGAACATGAACACTGAAGCTTTCTTT
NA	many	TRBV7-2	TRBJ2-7	CASSLDTEQYF	TGTGCCAGCAGCTTAGATACCGAGCAGTACTTC
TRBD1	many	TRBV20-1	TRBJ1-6	CSASSGTGNNSPLHF	TGCAGTGCTAGTTCCGGGACAGGGAACAATTCACCCCTCCACTTT
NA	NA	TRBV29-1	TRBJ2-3	CSVADAYTDTQYF	TGCAGCGTTGCGGACGCATACACAGATACGCAGTATTTT
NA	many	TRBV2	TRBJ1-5	CASKRRVSNQPQHF	TGTGCCAGCAAACGGAGGGTTAGCAATCAGCCCCAGCATTTT
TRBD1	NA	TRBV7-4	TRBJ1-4	CASSFKDRDEKLFF	TGTGCCAGCAGCTTTAAGGACAGGGACGAAAAACTGTTTTTT
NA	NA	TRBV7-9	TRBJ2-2	CASSLADREDGELFF	TGTGCCAGCAGCTTGGCTGACAGGGAGGACGGGGAGCTGTTTTTT
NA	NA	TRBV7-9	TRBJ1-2	CASRGGGGNGYTF	TGTGCCAGCCGTGGCGGAGGGGGAAACGGCTACACCTTC
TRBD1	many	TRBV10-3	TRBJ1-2	CAISESAGGDGYTF	TGTGCCATCAGTGAGTCAGCAGGGGGAGATGGCTACACCTTC
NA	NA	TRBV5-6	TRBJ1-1	CASSLGSARAAFF	TGTGCCAGCAGCTTGGGGTCAGCACGTGCAGCTTTCTTT
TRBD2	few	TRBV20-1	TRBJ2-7	CSATSLAGLAGVHEQYF	TGCAGTGCTACCTCACTTGCGGGACTAGCGGGGGTCCACGAGCAGTACTTC
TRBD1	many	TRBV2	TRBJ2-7	CASVRDRGHEQYF	TGTGCCAGCGTCCGAGACAGGGGGCACGAGCAGTACTTC
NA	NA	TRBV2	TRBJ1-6	CASSAPTTGWDSPLHF	TGTGCCAGCAGTGCTCCTACGACGGGGTGGGATTCACCCCTCCACTTT
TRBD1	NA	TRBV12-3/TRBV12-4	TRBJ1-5	CASRHSTGGSNQPQHF	TGTGCCAGCAGACACTCGACAGGGGGCTCGAATCAGCCCCAGCATTTT
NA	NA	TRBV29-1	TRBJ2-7	CSDGHGYEQYF	TGCAGCGACGGGCACGGCTACGAGCAGTACTTC
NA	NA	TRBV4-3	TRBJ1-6	CASSQDQGQGSPLHF	TGCGCCAGCAGCCAAGATCAGGGGCAAGGATCACCCCTCCACTTT
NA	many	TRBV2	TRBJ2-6	CASQGPGANVLTF	TGTGCCAGTCAGGGTCCTGGGGCCAACGTCCTGACTTTC
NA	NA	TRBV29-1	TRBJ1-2	CSVQSIGGYIF	TGCAGCGTTCAGTCAATCGGAGGCTACATCTTC
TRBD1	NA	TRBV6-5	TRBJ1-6	CASSYEGGWSPLHF	TGTGCCAGCAGTTACGAAGGGGGCTGGTCACCCCTCCACTTT
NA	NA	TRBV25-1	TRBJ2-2	CASSSSGLAGVNLVGELFF	NA
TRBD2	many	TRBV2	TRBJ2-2	CASSGYSGAGELFF	TGTGCCAGCAGTGGGTACAGCGGGGCCGGGGAGCTGTTTTTT
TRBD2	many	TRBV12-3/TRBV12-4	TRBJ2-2	CASNTGGSTGELFF	TGTGCCAGCAACACGGGAGGGAGCACCGGGGAGCTGTTTTTT
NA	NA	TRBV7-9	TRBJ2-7	CASIETDSYEQYF	TGTGCCAGCATTGAGACAGATTCCTACGAGCAGTACTTC
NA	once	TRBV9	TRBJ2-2	CASSRSSSGELFF	TGTGCCAGCAGCCGGTCCTCCAGCGGGGAGCTGTTTTTT
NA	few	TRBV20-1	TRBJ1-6	CSASTASDSSPLHF	TGCAGTGCCTCGACAGCTTCGGATAGTTCACCCCTCCACTTT
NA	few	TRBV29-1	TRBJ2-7	CSVEVSRGGGGSYEQYF	TGCAGCGTTGAAGTAAGCAGGGGAGGAGGCGGCTCCTACGAGCAGTACTTC
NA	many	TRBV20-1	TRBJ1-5	CSARDRDHQPQHF	TGCAGTGCTAGAGATCGGGACCATCAGCCCCAGCATTTT
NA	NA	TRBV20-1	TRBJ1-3	CSALRRKNGNTIYF	TGCAGTGCTCTCCGACGGAAGAATGGAAACACCATATATTTT
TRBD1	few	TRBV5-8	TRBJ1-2	CASSRTGGTNYGYTF	TGTGCCAGCAGCCGCACAGGGGGCACCAACTATGGCTACACCTTC
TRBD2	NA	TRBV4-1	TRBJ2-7	CASSQLETSGTYEQYF	TGCGCCAGCAGCCAACTAGAGACTAGCGGAACCTACGAGCAGTACTTC
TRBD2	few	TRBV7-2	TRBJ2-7	CASSILARGEQCF	TGTGCCAGCAGCATCCTGGCTCGGGGGGAGCAGTGCTTC
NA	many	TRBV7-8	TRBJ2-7	CASSLGPILSYEQYF	TGTGCCAGCAGCTTAGGGCCGATCCTCTCCTACGAGCAGTACTTC
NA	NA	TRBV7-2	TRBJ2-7	CASSFSWNEQYF	TGTGCCAGCAGTTTTTCTTGGAACGAGCAGTACTTC
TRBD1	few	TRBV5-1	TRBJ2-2	CASSQPGQGSGELFF	TGCGCCAGCAGTCAGCCAGGACAGGGATCCGGGGAGCTGTTTTTT
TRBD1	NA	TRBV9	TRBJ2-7	CASSSFRDRGYEQYF	TGTGCCAGCAGTTCTTTTCGGGACAGGGGTTACGAGCAGTACTTC
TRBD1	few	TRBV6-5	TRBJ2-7	CASSPGTARYEQYF	TGTGCCAGCAGTCCGGGGACAGCGAGATACGAGCAGTACTTC
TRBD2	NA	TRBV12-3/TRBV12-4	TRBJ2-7	CASSPGTSNKQYF	TGTGCCAGCAGCCCCGGGACTAGCAACAAGCAGTACTTC
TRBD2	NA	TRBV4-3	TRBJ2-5	CASSRSGLAGETQYF	TGCGCCAGCAGCCGAAGTGGACTAGCGGGAGAGACCCAGTACTTC
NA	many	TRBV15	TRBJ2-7	CATSRDKGFAYEQYF	TGTGCCACCAGCAGAGATAAGGGTTTTGCCTACGAGCAGTACTTC
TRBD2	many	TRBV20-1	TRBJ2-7	CSANERAGGPYEQYF	TGCAGTGCTAACGAACGGGCGGGAGGGCCCTACGAGCAGTACTTC
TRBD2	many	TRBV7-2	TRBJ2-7	CASATSAYEQYF	TGTGCCAGCGCGACTAGCGCGTACGAGCAGTACTTC
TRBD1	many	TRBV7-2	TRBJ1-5	CASSQTGVSNQPQHF	TGTGCCAGCAGCCAAACAGGGGTTAGCAATCAGCCCCAGCATTTT
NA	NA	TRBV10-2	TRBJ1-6	CASRTGENSPLHF	TGCGCCAGCAGGACGGGGGAGAATTCACCCCTCCACTTT